These T cell receptor beta chains were read from a single sample in a study of identical twins. TCRdb re-derived calls from the 5' RACE reads in MiXCR, one entry per CDR3 protein. The sample includes approximately 1.8 million distinct CDR3 sequences, less than 40% seen only once; the top ten take under 0.35%. Sequenced input: cord blood. These receptors were obtained from a newborn girl in good health. Each CDR3 is given with its conserved first and last residue. Some rows have no size entry. The others give once, few or many, or a class for an expanded clone.

clone size: NA
J gene: TRBJ1-5
V gene: TRBV24-1
CDR3 protein: CATSDLGRRGMDQPQHF

clone size: NA
J gene: TRBJ2-4
V gene: TRBV2
CDR3 protein: CASRLGQPKNIQYF

clone size: NA
J gene: TRBJ1-1
V gene: TRBV10-3
CDR3 protein: CATATQQDTEAFF

clone size: few
J gene: TRBJ1-1
V gene: TRBV10-2
CDR3 protein: CASRGTAMNTEAFF

clone size: NA
J gene: TRBJ1-1
V gene: TRBV5-5
CDR3 protein: CASSFLDRGFNTEAFF

clone size: many
J gene: TRBJ1-2
V gene: TRBV12-3/TRBV12-4
CDR3 protein: CASSSGYYGYTF

clone size: once
J gene: TRBJ1-4
V gene: TRBV20-1
CDR3 protein: CSARPLGAPNEKLFF

clone size: NA
J gene: TRBJ2-3
V gene: TRBV2
CDR3 protein: CASRGTSGRTSTDTQCF

clone size: few
J gene: TRBJ2-1
V gene: TRBV5-1
CDR3 protein: CASRYTGRTYNEQFF

clone size: NA
J gene: TRBJ2-1
V gene: TRBV10-3
CDR3 protein: CAVSESSVAGWTYNEQFF